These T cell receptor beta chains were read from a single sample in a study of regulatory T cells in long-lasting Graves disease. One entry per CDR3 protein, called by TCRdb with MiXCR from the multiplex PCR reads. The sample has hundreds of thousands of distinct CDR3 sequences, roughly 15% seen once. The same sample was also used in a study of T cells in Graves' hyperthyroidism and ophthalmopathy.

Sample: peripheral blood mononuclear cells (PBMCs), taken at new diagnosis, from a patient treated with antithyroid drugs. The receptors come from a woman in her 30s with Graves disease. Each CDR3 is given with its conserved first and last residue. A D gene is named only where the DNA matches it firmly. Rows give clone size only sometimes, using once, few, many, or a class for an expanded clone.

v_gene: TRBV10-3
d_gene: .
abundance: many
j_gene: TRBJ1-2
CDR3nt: TGTGCCATCAGTGAGGGCTCAGGGTACCTCGGCTACACCTTC
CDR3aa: CAISEGSGYLGYTF

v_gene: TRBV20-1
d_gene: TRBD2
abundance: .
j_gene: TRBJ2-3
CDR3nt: TGCAGTGTTAGATTTCCCCTCGGGACTAGCGGGAGAGCAGGATCGACAGATACGCAGTATTTT
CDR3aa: CSVRFPLGTSGRAGSTDTQYF

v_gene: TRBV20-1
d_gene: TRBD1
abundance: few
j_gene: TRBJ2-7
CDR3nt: TGCAGTGCAAAAGATACAGGACAGGGTTACGAGCAGTACTTC
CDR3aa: CSAKDTGQGYEQYF

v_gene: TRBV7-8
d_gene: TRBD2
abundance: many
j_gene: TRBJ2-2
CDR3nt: TGTGCCAGCAGCTCAAGCGGGAGCACCGGGGAGCTGTTTTTT
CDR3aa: CASSSSGSTGELFF

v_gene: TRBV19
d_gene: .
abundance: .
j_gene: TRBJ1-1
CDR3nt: TGTGCCACCGGTGAAGGGGGATTGGGGGCTTTCTTT
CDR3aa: CATGEGGLGAFF

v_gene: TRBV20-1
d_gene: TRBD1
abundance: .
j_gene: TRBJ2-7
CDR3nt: TGCAGTGCGCGGACAGGGGGCGATAAGAAAGAGCAGTACTTC
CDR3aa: CSARTGGDKKEQYF

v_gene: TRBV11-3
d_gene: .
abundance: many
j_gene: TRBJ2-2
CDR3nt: TGTGCCAGCAGCTTAGAAGCAGGGCGGGGGGAGCTGTTTTTT
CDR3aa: CASSLEAGRGELFF

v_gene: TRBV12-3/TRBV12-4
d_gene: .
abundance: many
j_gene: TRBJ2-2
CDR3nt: TGTGCCAGTTTCCCCGGGCAGGGGAAAATGCGGGGGGAGCTGTTTTTT
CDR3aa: CASFPGQGKMRGELFF

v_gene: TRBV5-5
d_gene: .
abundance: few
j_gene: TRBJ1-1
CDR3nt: TGTGCCAGCAGCTTGGACTCGGGAATCAACACTGAAGCTTTCTTT
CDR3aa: CASSLDSGINTEAFF

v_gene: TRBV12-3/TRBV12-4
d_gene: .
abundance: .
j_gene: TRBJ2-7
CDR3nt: TGTGCCAGCAGTTTAGGGGAACTAGTACTTGGGCAGTACTTC
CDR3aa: CASSLGELVLGQYF

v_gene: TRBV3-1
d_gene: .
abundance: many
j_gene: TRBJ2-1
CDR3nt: TGTGCCAGCAGCTCACAGGGATACAATGAGCAGTTCTTC
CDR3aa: CASSSQGYNEQFF

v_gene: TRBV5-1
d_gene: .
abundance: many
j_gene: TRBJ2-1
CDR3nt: TGCGCCAGCAGCTTTGGCGGGAATGTCTACAATGAGCAGTTCTTC
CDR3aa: CASSFGGNVYNEQFF

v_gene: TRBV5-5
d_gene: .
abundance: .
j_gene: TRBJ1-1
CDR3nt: TGTGCCAGCAGCTCTGTTCCGGGGAAGAACACTGAAGCTTTCTTT
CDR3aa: CASSSVPGKNTEAFF

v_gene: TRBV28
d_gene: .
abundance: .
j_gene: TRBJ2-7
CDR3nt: TGTGCCAGCAGCACCGACGCCAGCTCCTACGAGCAGTACTTC
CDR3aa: CASSTDASSYEQYF

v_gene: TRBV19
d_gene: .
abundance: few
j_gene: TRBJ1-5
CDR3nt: TGTGCCAGTAATGCCAGGAAGCAGCCCCAGCATTTT
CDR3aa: CASNARKQPQHF

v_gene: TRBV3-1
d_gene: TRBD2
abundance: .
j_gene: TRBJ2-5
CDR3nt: TGTGCCAGCAGCTTGGACACAACGGGGGGTGTGACCCAGTACTTC
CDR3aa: CASSLDTTGGVTQYF

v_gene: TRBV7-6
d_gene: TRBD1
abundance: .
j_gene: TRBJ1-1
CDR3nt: TGTGCCAGCAGCTTAGCTACCGGGACAGGGTTCACTGAAGCTTTCTTT
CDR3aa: CASSLATGTGFTEAFF

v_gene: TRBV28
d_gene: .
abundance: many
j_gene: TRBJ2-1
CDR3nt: TGTGCCAGCAGGGAATTAGGAGGCGAGCAGTTCTTC
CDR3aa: CASRELGGEQFF

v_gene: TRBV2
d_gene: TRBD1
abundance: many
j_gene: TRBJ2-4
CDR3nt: TGTGCCAGCCAAACAGGGGAAAACATTCAGTACTTC
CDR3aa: CASQTGENIQYF

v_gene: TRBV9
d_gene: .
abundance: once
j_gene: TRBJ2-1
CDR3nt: TGTGCCAGCAGCGTAGATTGGGGTGGAAGGTCGGGTTCGGCGTGGAATGAGCAGTTCTTC
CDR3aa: CASSVDWGGRSGSAWNEQFF

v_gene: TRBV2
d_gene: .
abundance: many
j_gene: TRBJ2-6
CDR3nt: TGTGCCAGCAGTGACCGCTCTGGGGCCAACGTCCTGACTTTC
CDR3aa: CASSDRSGANVLTF

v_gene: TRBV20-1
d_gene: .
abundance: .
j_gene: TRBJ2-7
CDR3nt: TGCAGTGCTAGAGACCCTAGCAAAGGCGACTTCTACGAGCAGTACTTC
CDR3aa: CSARDPSKGDFYEQYF

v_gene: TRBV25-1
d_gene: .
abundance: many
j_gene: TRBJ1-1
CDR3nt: TGTGCCAGCAGTGAGACTCCAGCCCGATCCGACAGGTTTGGAGCTTTCTTT
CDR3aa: CASSETPARSDRFGAFF

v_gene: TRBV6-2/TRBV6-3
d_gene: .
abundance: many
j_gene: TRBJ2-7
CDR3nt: TGTGCCAGCAGTTACTCCACGTCTGGGGGCTACGAGCAGTACTTC
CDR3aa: CASSYSTSGGYEQYF

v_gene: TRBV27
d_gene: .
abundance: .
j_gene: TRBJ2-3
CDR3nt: TGTGCCAGCAGTTTATCCTCAACCGGGACCGTGGTGGATACGCAGTATTTT
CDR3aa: CASSLSSTGTVVDTQYF

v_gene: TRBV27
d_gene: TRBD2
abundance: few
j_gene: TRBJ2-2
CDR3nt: TGTGCCAGCAGTTTGAATTGGGGAGGGGGGGAGCTGTTTTTT
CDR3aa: CASSLNWGGGELFF

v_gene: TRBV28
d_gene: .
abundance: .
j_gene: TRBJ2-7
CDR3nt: TGTGCCAGCAGTTTAGCCCGGGGGAATGGTGGGTGCGAGCAGTACTTC
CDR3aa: CASSLARGNGGCEQYF

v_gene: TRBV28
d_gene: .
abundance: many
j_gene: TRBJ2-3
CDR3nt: TGTGCCAGCCTCCCCCATGGAACGACAGATACGCAGTATTTT
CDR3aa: CASLPHGTTDTQYF

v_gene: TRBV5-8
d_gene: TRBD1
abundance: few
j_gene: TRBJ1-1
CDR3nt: TGTGCCAGCAGCTCAGGGGGCGGGGGGGAAACTGAAGCTTTCTTT
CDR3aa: CASSSGGGGETEAFF

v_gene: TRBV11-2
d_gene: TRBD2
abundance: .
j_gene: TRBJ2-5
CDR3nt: TGTGCCAGCAGCCAGGGGACTAGCGGGAGGGCCCAAGAGACCCAGTACTTC
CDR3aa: CASSQGTSGRAQETQYF

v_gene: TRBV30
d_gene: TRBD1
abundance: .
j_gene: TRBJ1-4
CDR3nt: TGTGCCTGGGGGAAGACAGGGGGCGGGATCCGAACAACTAATGAAAAACTGTTTTTT
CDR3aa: CAWGKTGGGIRTTNEKLFF

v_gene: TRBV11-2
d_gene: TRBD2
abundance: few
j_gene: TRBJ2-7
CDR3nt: TGTGCCAGCAGCTTAGATGCACTAGCGGGAGGGTCTATCTCCTACGAGCAGTACTTC
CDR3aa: CASSLDALAGGSISYEQYF

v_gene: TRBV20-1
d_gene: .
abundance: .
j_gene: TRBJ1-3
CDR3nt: TGCAGTGCTAGAGATGGGCGTGGAAACACCATATATTTT
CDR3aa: CSARDGRGNTIYF

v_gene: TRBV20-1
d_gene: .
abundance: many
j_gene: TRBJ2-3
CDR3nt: TGCAGTCCAACCGAGTTTGCGCAGTATTTT
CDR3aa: CSPTEFAQYF

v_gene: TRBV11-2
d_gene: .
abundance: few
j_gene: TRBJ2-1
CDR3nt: TGTGCCAGCAGCCACACTCCGAGCTCCTACAATGAGCAGTTCTTC
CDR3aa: CASSHTPSSYNEQFF

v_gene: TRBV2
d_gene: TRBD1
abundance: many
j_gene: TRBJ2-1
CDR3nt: TGTGCCAGCAGACCCGGACAGGGGGGTGGGACTTACAATGAGCAGTTCTTC
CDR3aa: CASRPGQGGGTYNEQFF

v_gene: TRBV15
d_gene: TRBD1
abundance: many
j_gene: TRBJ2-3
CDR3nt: TGTGCCACCAGTTGGGGAGAGGGGGCCACAGATACGCAGTATTTT
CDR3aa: CATSWGEGATDTQYF

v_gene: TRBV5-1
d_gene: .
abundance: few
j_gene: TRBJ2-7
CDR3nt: TGCGCCAGCAAATCCAAGTCGGGGGAGCAGTACTTC
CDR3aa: CASKSKSGEQYF

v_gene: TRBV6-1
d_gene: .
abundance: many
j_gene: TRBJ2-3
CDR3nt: TGTGCCAGCAGTGTAAGCCTGACCACAGATACGCAGTATTTT
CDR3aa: CASSVSLTTDTQYF

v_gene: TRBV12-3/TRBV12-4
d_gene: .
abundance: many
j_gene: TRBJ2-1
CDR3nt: TGTGCCAGCAGGCAAGAAAGGGGGGACCGTTCCTACAATGAGCAGTTCTTC
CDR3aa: CASRQERGDRSYNEQFF

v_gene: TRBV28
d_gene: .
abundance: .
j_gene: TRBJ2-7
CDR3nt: TGTGCCAGCAGTCTCCCGGGAGCCCACCCCGTCGGGCAGTACTTC
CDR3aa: CASSLPGAHPVGQYF

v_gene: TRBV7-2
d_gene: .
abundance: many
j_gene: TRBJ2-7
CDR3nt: TGTGCCAGCAGCCCGTCTCTAGTCGAGCAGTACTTC
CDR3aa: CASSPSLVEQYF

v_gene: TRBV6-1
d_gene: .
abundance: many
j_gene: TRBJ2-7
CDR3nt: TGTGCCAGCAGCCCCGTGATCGGGACTTCCTCCTACGAGCAGTACTTC
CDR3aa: CASSPVIGTSSYEQYF

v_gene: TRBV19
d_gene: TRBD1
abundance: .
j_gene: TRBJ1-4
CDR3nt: TGTGCCAGTATAAACTCGCGACAGGGACAGGAAAAACTGTTTTTT
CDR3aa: CASINSRQGQEKLFF

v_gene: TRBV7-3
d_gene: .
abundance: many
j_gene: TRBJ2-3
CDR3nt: TGTGCCAGCAGCCCCCAGGGTGCGGATACGCAGTATTTT
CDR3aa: CASSPQGADTQYF

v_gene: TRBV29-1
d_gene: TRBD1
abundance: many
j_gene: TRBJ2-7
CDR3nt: TGCAGCGTTGCCGGGACAGGGTCCGGCGAGCAGTACTTC
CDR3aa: CSVAGTGSGEQYF

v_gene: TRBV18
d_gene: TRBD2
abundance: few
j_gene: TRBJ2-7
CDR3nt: TGTGCCAGCTCACCACCGTTAGGGGAGGGCACCTACGAGCAGTACTTC
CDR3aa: CASSPPLGEGTYEQYF

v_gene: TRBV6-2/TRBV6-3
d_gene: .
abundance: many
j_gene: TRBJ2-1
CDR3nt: TGTGCCAGCAGTTGGGCTTCAGGGGGGAGCTCCTACAATGAGCAGTTCTTC
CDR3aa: CASSWASGGSSYNEQFF

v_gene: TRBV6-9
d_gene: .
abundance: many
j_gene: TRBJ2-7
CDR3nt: TGTGCCAGCAGTTACGGGCACGTCACCTACGAGCAGTACTTC
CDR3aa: CASSYGHVTYEQYF

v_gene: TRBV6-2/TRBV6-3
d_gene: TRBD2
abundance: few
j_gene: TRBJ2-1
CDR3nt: TGTGCCAGCAGATTCGGACTAGCCTACAATGAGCAGTTCTTC
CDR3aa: CASRFGLAYNEQFF

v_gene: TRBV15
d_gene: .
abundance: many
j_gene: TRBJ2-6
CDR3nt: TGTGCCACCAGCAGAGGGCTCCGAGGTGAGGGTATGATAGAGCTGACTTTC
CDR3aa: CATSRGLRGEGMIELTF

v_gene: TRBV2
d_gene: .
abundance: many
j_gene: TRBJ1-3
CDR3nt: TGTGCCAGCAATCAGGACTCTGGAAACACCATATATTTT
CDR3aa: CASNQDSGNTIYF

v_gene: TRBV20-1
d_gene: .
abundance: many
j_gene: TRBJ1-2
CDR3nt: TGCAGTGCTAGAGCTACCTCGAGGGCTGCTGGCTACACCTTC
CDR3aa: CSARATSRAAGYTF

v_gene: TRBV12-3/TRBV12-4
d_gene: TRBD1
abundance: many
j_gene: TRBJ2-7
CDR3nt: TGTGCCAGCAGTGAACGACAGGGTAGCCACGAGCAGTACTTC
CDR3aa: CASSERQGSHEQYF

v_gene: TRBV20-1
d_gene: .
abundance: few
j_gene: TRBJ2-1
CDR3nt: TGCAGTGCAAAAACAGGGTTTACCCGCCTGTACAATGAGCAGTTCTTC
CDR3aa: CSAKTGFTRLYNEQFF